This TCR beta chain was found in a study of OX40 agonist ivuxolimab in advanced cancers. Turning to the study itself: Ivuxolimab, which is an agonistic anti-OX40 (CD134) antibody, was administered to the patients. The study, taken as a whole, reports: Also showing low normalized T-cell clonal expansion were some of the nonresponders. At 0.1 to 3.0 mg/kg, CD4+ and CD8+ blood T cells expanded clonally by week 6. Partial responders at 0.1-3.0 mg/kg had among the lowest clonal expansion.

The trim removed 6 bases at V and 2 bases at J, leaving 5 bases unmatched. The CDR3 has 14 residues. Germline V gives CDR1 SQVTM, CDR2 ANQGSEA. This clone was observed a few times. The antigen remains unidentified. TCRdb keeps only in-frame clones here, not all; method: immunoSEQ multiplex PCR. The sample lists about 63,000 clones; around nine tenths were seen once. The chain carries TRBV29-1 and TRBJ1-2; 11 positions match TRBD1. The specimen was CD4+ or CD8+ T cells sorted from blood, collected in a trial of the OX40 agonist ivuxolimab. The clonotype was recovered from an adult with an advanced solid tumor such as melanoma, head and neck, liver or kidney cancer. The CDR3: CSVGTGGANYGYTF. The CDR3 DNA sequence: TGCAGCGTCGGGACAGGGGGGGCAAACTATGGCTACACCTTC.